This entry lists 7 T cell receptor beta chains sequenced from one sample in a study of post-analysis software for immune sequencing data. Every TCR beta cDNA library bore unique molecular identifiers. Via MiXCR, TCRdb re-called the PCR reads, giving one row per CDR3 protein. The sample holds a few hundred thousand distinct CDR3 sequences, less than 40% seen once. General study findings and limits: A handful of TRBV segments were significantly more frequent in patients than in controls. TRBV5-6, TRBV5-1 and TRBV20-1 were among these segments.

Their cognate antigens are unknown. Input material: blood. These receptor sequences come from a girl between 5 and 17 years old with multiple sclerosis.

CDR3 sequence (DNA): TGTGCCACCAGTGATGACCGGACAGGGGGCAACGAGCAGTACTTC. Translation: CATSDDRTGGNEQYF. This chain links TRBV24-1 with TRBJ2-7, with 11 bases aligning to TRBD1. The CDR3 consists of 15 residues. V shed 3 bases and J 5 bases; nucleotides not matched to a gene: 5. Germline CDR1 is KGHDR and CDR2 is SFDVKD.

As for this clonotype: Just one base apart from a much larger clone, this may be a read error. In nucleotides, the CDR3 is TGCGCCAGCAGCTCCCCAAGCACAGATGCGCAGTATTTT. It specifies CASSSPSTDAQYF. This rearrangement joins TRBV5-1 to TRBJ2-3; D uncertain. The CDR3 sequence is 13 residues long. Germline V gene data show CDR1 as SGHRS and CDR2 as YFSETQ.

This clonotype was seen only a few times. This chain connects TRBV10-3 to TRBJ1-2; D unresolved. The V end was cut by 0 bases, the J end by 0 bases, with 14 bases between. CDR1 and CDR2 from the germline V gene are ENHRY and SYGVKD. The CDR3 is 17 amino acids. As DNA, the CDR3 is TGTGCCATCAGTGAGTCGTTCTGGGGTCGAGCTAACTATGGCTACACCTTC. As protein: CAISESFWGRANYGYTF.

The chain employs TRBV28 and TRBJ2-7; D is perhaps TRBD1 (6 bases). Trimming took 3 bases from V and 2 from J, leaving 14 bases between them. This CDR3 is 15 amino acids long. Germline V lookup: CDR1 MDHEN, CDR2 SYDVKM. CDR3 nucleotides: TGTGCCAGCAGTTTCGGTGGCAGGGGACCCTACGAGCAGTACTTC. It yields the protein CASSFGGRGPYEQYF.

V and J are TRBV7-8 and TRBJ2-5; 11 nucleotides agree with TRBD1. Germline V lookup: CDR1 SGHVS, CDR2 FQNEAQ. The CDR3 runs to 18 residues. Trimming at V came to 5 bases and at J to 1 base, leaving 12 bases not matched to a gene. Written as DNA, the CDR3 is TGTGCCAGCAGCGGGCGGACAGGGGGCCGGGGGTCCCAAGAGACCCAGTACTTC. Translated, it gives CASSGRTGGRGSQETQYF.

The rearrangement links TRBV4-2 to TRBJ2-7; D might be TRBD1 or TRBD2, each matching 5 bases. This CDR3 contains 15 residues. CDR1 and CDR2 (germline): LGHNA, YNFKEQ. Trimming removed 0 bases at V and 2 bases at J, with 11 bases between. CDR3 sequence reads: CASSQDEGPAYEQYF. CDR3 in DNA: TGTGCCAGCAGCCAAGACGAGGGGCCCGCCTACGAGCAGTACTTC.

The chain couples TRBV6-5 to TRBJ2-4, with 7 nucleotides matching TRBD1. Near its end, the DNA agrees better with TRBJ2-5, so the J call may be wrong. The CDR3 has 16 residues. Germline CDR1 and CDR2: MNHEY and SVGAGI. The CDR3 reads CASSYTSTGYGETQYF. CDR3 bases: TGTGCCAGCAGTTACACTTCGACAGGGTATGGAGAGACCCAGTACTTC.